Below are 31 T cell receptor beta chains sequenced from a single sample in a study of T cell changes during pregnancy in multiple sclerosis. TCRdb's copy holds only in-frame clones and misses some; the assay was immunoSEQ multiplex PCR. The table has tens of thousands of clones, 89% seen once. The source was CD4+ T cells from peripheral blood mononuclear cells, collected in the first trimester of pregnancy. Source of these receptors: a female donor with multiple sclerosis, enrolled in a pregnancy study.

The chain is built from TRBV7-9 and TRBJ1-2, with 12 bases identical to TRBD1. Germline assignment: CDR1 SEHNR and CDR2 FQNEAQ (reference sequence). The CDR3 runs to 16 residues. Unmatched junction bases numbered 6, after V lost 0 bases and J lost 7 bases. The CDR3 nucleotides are TGTGCCAGCAGCTTAGCTCCGGGACAGGGGGCGCTTGGCTACACCTTC. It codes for CASSLAPGQGALGYTF.

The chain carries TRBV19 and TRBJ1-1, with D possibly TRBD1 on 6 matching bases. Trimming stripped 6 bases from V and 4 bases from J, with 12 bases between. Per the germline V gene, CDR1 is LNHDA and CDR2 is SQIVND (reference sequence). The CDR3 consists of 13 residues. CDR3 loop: CASSQQGPTEAFF. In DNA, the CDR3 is TGTGCCAGTAGCCAACAGGGTCCCACTGAAGCTTTCTTT.

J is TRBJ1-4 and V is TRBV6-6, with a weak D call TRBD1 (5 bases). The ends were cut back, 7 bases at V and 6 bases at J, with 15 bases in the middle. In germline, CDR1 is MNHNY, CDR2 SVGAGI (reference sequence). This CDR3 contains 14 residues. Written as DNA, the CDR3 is TGTGCCAGCACCCCGGGAGGGGTTGATGAAAAACTGTTTTTT. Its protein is CASTPGGVDEKLFF.

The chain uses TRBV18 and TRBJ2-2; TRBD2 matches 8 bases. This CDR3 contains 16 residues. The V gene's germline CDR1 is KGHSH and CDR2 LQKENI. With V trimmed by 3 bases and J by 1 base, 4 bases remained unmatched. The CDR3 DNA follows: TGTGCCAGCTCACCCCCCGCGGGAGGGAACACCGGGGAGCTGTTTTTT. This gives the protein CASSPPAGGNTGELFF.

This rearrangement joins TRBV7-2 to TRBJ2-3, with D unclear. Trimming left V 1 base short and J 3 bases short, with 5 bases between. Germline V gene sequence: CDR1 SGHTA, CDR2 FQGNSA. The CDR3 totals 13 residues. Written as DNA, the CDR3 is TGTGCCAGCAGCTTAGGAGGTACAGATACGCAGTATTTT. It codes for CASSLGGTDTQYF. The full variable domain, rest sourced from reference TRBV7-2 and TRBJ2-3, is GAGVSQSPSNKVTEKGKDVELRCDPISGHTALYWYRQSLGQGLEFLIYFQGNSAPDKSGLPSDRFSAERTGGSVSTLTIQRTQQEDSAVYLCASSLGGTDTQYFGPGTRLTVL.

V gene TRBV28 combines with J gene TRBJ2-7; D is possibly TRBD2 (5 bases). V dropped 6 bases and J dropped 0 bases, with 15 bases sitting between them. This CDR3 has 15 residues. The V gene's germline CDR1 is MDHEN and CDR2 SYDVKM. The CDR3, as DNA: TGTGCCAGCAGCCTTAAAGCGGTACCCTCCTACGAGCAGTACTTC. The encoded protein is CASSLKAVPSYEQYF.

The chain's CDR3 is CAWSTGVYNEQFF. The CDR3 DNA follows: TGTGCCTGGAGTACCGGTGTATACAATGAGCAGTTCTTC. The V gene is TRBV30, the J gene TRBJ2-1; no definite D call. This CDR3 region has 13 residues. Trimming cost V 2 bases and J 4 bases, with 9 bases left between them. Germline CDR1 GTSNPN, CDR2 SVGIG (reference sequence). The full variable domain, with the rest looked up from reference TRBV30 and TRBJ2-1, is SQTIHQWPATLVQPVGSPLSLECTVEGTSNPNLYWYRQAAGRGLQLLFYSVGIGQISSEVPQNLSASRPQDRQFILSSKKLLLSDSGFYLCAWSTGVYNEQFFGPGTRLTVL.

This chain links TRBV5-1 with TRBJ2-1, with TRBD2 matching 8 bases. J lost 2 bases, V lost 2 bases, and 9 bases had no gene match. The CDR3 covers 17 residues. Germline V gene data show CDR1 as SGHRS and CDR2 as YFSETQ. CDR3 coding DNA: TGCGCCAGCAGCTTCCTACCAGCGGGAGCCCCCTACAATGAGCAGTTCTTC. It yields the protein CASSFLPAGAPYNEQFF. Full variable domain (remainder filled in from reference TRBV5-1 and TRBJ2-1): KAGVTQTPRYLIKTRGQQVTLSCSPISGHRSVSWYQQTPGQGLQFLFEYFSETQRNKGNFPGRFSGRQFSNSRSEMNVSTLELGDSALYLCASSFLPAGAPYNEQFFGPGTRLTVL.

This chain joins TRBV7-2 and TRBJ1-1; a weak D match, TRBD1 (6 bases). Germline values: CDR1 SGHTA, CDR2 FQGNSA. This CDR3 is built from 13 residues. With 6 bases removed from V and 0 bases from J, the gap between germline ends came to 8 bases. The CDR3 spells CASRGHVNTEAFF. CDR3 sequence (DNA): TGTGCCAGCAGGGGACACGTGAACACTGAAGCTTTCTTT. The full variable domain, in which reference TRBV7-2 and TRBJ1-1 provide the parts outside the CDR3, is GAGVSQSPSNKVTEKGKDVELRCDPISGHTALYWYRQSLGQGLEFLIYFQGNSAPDKSGLPSDRFSAERTGGSVSTLTIQRTQQEDSAVYLCASRGHVNTEAFFGQGTRLTVV.

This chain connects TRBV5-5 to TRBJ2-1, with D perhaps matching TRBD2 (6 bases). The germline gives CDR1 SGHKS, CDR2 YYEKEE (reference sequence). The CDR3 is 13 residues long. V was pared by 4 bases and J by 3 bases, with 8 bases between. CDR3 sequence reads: CASSKDYYNEQFF. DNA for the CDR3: TGTGCCAGCAGCAAGGACTACTACAATGAGCAGTTCTTC.

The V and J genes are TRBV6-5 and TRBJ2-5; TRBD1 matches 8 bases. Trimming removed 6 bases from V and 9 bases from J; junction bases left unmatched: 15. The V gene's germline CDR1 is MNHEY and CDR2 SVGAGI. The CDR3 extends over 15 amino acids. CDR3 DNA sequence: TGTGCCAGCAGCGTACAGGGGGATGCATCGGGGGCCCAGTACTTC. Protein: CASSVQGDASGAQYF.

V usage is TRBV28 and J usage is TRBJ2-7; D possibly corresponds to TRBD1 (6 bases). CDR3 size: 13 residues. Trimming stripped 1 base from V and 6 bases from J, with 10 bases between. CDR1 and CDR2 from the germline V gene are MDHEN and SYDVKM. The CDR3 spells CASSLFQGPEQYF. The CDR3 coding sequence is TGTGCCAGCAGTTTATTTCAGGGGCCCGAGCAGTACTTC.

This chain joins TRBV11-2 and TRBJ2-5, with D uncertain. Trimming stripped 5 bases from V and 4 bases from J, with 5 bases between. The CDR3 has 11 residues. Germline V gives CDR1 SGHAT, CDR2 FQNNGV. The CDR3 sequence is CASSHRETQYF. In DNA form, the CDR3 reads TGTGCCAGCAGCCATAGAGAGACCCAGTACTTC.

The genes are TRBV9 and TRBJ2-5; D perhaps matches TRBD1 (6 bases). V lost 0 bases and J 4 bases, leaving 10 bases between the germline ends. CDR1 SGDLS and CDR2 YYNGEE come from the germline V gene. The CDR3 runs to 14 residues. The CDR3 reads CASSVGGRAETQYF. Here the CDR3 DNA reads TGTGCCAGCAGCGTAGGGGGGCGCGCAGAGACCCAGTACTTC.

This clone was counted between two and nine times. The CDR3 loop reads CASSLMASTDTQYF. The CDR3 DNA is TGTGCCAGCAGCTTAATGGCTAGCACAGATACGCAGTATTTT. The genes are TRBV7-9 and TRBJ2-3, with unresolved D. The length of the CDR3 is 14 residues. Germline V gene data show CDR1 as SEHNR and CDR2 as FQNEAQ (reference sequence). V shed 2 bases and J shed 0 bases, with 6 bases lying between them.

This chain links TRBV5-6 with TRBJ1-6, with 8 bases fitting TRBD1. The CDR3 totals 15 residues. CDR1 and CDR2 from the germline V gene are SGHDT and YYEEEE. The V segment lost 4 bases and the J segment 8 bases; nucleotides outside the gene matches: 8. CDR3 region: CASSGRDRSDSPLHF. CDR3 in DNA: TGTGCCAGCAGCGGCCGGGACAGGTCTGATTCACCCCTCCACTTT.

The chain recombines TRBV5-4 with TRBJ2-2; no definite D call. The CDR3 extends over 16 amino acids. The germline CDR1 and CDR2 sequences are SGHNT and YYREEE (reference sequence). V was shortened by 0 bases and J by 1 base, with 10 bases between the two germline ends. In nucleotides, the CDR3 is TGTGCCAGCAGCTTGGAGTATGCGAGGAACACCGGGGAGCTGTTTTTT. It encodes CASSLEYARNTGELFF.

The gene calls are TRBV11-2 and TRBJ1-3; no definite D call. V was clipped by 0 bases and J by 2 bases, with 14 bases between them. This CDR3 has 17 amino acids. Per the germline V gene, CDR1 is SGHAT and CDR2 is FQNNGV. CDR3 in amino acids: CASSLEAVPRAGNTIYF. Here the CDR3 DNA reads TGTGCCAGCAGCTTAGAGGCAGTACCCCGTGCTGGAAACACCATATATTTT.

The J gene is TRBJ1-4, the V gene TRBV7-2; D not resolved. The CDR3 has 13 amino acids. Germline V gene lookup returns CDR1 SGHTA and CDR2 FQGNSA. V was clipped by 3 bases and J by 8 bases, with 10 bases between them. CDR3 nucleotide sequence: TGTGCCAGCAGCTTCCAGGTTAGGGAAAAACTGTTTTTT. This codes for CASSFQVREKLFF.

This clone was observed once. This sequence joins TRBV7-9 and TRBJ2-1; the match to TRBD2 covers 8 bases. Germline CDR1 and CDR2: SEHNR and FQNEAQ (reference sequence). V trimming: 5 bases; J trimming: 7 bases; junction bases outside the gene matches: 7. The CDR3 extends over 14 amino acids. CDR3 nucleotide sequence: TGTGCCAGCAGCCAGGGACTAGTTGAGAATGAGCAGTTCTTC. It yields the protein CASSQGLVENEQFF.

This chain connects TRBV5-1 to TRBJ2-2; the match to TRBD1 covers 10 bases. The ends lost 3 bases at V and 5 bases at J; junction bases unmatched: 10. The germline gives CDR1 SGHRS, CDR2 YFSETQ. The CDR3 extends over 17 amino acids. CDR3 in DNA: TGCGCCAGCAGCTCGGAGCCCGACAGGGGGCGTACCGGGGAGCTGTTTTTT. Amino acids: CASSSEPDRGRTGELFF.

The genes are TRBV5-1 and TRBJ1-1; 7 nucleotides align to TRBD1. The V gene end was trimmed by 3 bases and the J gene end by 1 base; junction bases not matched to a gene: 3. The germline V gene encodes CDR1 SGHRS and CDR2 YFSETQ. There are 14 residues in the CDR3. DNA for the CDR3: TGCGCCAGCAGCTCGGGACAGACGAACACTGAAGCTTTCTTT. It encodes CASSSGQTNTEAFF.

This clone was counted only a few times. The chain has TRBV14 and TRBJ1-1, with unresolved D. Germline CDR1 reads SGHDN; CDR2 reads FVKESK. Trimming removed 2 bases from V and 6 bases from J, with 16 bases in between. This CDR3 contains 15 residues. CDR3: CASSQSQYSNAEAFF. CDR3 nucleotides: TGTGCCAGCAGCCAATCTCAATACTCAAACGCTGAAGCTTTCTTT. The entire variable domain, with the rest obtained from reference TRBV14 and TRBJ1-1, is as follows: EAGVTQFPSHSVIEKGQTVTLRCDPISGHDNLYWYRRVMGKEIKFLLHFVKESKQDESGMPNNRFLAERTGGTYSTLKVQPAELEDSGVYFCASSQSQYSNAEAFFGQGTRLTVV.

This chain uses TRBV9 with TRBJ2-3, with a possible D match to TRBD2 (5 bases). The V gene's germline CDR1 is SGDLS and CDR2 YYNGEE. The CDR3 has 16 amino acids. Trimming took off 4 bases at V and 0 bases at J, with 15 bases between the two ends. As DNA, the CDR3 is TGTGCCAGCAGCTTAGGAACTAGTACCAGCACAGATACGCAGTATTTT. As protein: CASSLGTSTSTDTQYF.

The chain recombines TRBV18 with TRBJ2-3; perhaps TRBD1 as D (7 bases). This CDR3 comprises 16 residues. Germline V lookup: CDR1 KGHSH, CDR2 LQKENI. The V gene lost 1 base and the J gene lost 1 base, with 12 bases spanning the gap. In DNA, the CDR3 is TGTGCCAGCTCACCACGTCTCAGGGGGGGCACAGATACGCAGTATTTT. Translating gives CASSPRLRGGTDTQYF.

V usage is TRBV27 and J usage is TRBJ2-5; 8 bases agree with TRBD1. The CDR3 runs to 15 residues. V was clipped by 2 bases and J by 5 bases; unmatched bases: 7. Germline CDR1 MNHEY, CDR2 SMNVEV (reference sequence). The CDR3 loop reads CASSLTLTGVETQYF. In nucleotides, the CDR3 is TGTGCCAGCAGTTTAACCCTGACAGGGGTTGAGACCCAGTACTTC.

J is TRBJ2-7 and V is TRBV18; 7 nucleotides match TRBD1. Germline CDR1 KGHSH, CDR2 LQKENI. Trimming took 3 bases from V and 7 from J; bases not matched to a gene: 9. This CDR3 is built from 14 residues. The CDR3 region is CASSPILGGGEQYF. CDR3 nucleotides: TGTGCCAGCTCACCGATTTTAGGGGGCGGGGAGCAGTACTTC.

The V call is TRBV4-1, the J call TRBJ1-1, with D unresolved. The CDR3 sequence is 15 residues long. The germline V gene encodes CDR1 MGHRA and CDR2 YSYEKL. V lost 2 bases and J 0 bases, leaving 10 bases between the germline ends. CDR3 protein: CASSQTPQMNTEAFF. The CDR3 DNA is TGCGCCAGCAGCCAAACCCCCCAGATGAACACTGAAGCTTTCTTT.

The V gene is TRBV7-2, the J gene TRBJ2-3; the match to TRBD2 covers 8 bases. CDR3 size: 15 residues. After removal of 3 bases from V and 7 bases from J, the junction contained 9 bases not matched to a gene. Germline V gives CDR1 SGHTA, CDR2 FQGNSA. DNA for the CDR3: TGTGCCAGCAGCTTTCTACGGGAGGGCCAATATACGCAGTATTTT. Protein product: CASSFLREGQYTQYF.

Here the CDR3 reads CASSSPQGPDTQYF. In nucleotides, the CDR3 is TGTGCCAGCAGTTCCCCCCAGGGTCCAGATACGCAGTATTTT. The V and J genes are TRBV28 and TRBJ2-3, with a possible D match to TRBD1 (5 bases). In germline, CDR1 is MDHEN, CDR2 SYDVKM. The CDR3 covers 14 residues. Trimming shortened V by 4 bases and J by 4 bases, and 12 bases separated the two germline ends.

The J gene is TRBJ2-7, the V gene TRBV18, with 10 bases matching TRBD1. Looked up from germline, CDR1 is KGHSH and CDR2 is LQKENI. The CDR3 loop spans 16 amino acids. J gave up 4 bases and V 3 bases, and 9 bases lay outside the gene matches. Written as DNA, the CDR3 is TGTGCCAGCTCACCTCTAGGGGGACAGGGGTTTTACGAGCAGTACTTC. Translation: CASSPLGGQGFYEQYF.